What follows are 6 T cell receptor beta chains derived from one specimen sequenced in a study of T cell repertoires in cytomegalovirus infection. TCRdb used MiXCR to reprocess the reads, holding one entry per CDR3 protein. The sample has 350,000 to 550,000 distinct CDR3 sequences; 30% to 40% are singletons. Sequencing input: PBMCs. These receptors were taken from a human donor in good health (CMV status not recorded). Some clones in this sample may be carry-over from other donors' samples.

This clonotype turned up a few times. CDR3 region: CASRSGLAGTNEQFF. In DNA, the CDR3 is TGTGCCAGCAGATCGGGACTAGCGGGGACCAATGAGCAGTTCTTC. The chain uses TRBV11-3 and TRBJ2-1, with 13 bases aligning to TRBD2. CDR3 length: 15 residues. With V trimmed by 6 bases and J by 6 bases, 5 bases remained unmatched. Germline V gives CDR1 SGHNT, CDR2 YENEEA.

This clonotype was seen a few times. The genes are TRBV4-1 and TRBJ1-2; D uncertain. The CDR3 totals 18 residues. The ends were cut back, 0 bases at V and 0 bases at J, with 17 bases in the middle. Germline V lookup: CDR1 MGHRA, CDR2 YSYEKL. CDR3 in DNA: TGCGCCAGCAGCCAAGATAGGGCAGGACGCGATCCTAACTATGGCTACACCTTC. This translates into CASSQDRAGRDPNYGYTF.

This clonotype was counted ten times or more. The rearrangement links TRBV7-2 to TRBJ1-1, with D tentatively TRBD1 (6 bases). Trimming removed 3 bases at V and 0 bases at J, with 14 bases between. Germline assignment: CDR1 SGHTA and CDR2 FQGNSA. The CDR3 is 16 amino acids. Here the CDR3 reads CASSFGTGILNTEAFF. The CDR3 DNA reads as TGTGCCAGCAGCTTTGGCACAGGGATCTTGAACACTGAAGCTTTCTTT.

The sample holds a few counts of this clonotype. The chain combines TRBV2 with TRBJ2-2, with 8 bases identical to TRBD2. Germline CDR1 reads SNHLY; CDR2 reads FYNNEI. CDR3 length: 17 residues. The junction had 9 bases not matched to a gene; V was cut back by 5 bases and J by 1 base. CDR3 sequence reads: CASSPTRSGGNTGELFF. The CDR3 bases are TGTGCCAGCAGTCCTACCAGAAGCGGGGGGAACACCGGGGAGCTGTTTTTT. The full variable domain, rest sourced from reference TRBV2 and TRBJ2-2, is EPEVTQTPSHQVTQMGQEVILRCVPISNHLYFYWYRQILGQKVEFLVSFYNNEISEKSEIFDDQFSVERPDGSNFTLKIRSTKLEDSAMYFCASSPTRSGGNTGELFFGEGSRLTVL.

This clonotype was picked up many times. The chain recombines TRBV7-2 with TRBJ1-1; 7 bases agree with TRBD1. J was trimmed by 4 bases and V by 5 bases; bases with no gene match: 10. This CDR3 region has 15 residues. Per the germline V gene, CDR1 is SGHTA and CDR2 is FQGNSA. CDR3 bases: TGTGCCAGCAGCCCTAGGACAGGTTGGAGCACTGAAGCTTTCTTT. This translates into CASSPRTGWSTEAFF.

This clonotype was counted between two and nine times. The chain links TRBV28 to TRBJ1-2; 7 nucleotides agree with TRBD1. The J segment lost 4 bases and the V segment lost 5 bases, leaving 10 bases of the junction unmatched. Looked up from germline, CDR1 is MDHEN and CDR2 is SYDVKM. The CDR3 runs to 15 residues. The CDR3 spells CASSKPTGSGYGYTF. Here the CDR3 DNA reads TGTGCCAGCAGTAAACCGACAGGGTCCGGCTATGGCTACACCTTC.